This T cell receptor beta chain was recovered during a study of cytomegalovirus exposure and HLA in healthy donors. Overall study results and limits: Among TCR sequences, most were rare, though some public TCRs appeared in many donors.

These donors counted as nominally healthy when sampled, but unrecorded immune exposures were likely. Germline V gene sequence: CDR1 SGHNT, CDR2 YYREEE (reference sequence). V was shortened by 0 bases and J by 2 bases, with 8 bases between the two germline ends. This CDR3 contains 14 residues. As for this clone: Its antigen is as yet unknown.

Primers for the PCR totalled 60 Vbeta and 13 Jbeta. Data came from immunoSEQ multiplex PCR; TCRdb stores just in-frame clones and leaves some out. The sample yields over 200,000 clones, over 70% seen once. V is TRBV5-4 and J is TRBJ2-5; D unresolved. Sample: PBMCs. The origin of this receptor is a woman aged 55-75 years in good health and CMV-seropositive. The CDR3 here is CASSLVADQETQYF. CDR3 nucleotides: TGTGCCAGCAGCTTGGTCGCAGATCAAGAGACCCAGTACTTC.